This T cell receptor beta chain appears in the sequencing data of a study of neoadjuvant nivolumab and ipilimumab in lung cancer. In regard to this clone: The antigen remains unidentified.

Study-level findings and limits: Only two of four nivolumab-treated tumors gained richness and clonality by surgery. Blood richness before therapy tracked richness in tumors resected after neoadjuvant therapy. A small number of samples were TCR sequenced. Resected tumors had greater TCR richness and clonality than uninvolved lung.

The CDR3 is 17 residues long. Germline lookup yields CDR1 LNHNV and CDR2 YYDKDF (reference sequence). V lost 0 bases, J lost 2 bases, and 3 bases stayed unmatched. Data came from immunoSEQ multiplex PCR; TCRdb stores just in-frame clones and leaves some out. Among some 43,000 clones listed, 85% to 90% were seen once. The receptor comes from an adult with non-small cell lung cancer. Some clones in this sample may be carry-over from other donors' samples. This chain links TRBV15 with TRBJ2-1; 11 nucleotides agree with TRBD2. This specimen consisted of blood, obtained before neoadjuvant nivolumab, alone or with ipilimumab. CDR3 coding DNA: TGTGCCACCAGCAGAGAAGTAGCGGGAGGGGCCTACAATGAGCAGTTCTTC. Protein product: CATSREVAGGAYNEQFF.